This T cell receptor beta chain was observed in a study of cytomegalovirus exposure and HLA in healthy donors. PCR employed 60 Vbeta and 13 Jbeta primers. The table came from immunoSEQ multiplex PCR; TCRdb's copy has only in-frame clones and leaves some out. This sample has approximately 150,000 clones; about 83% occur once, and the top ten carry about 13%. The CDR3 is 16 residues long. CDR1 is MRHNA and CDR2 is SNTAGT in the germline V gene. The trim removed 8 bases at V and 5 bases at J, leaving 10 bases unmatched. This sequence was found in a man in his forties or fifties in good health and CMV-seropositive. Sequencing was carried out using PBMCs. V usage is TRBV6-4 and J usage is TRBJ2-5; 14 bases map to TRBD2. CDR3 amino acids: CASGVGTSGSRETQYF. In DNA form, the CDR3 reads TGTGCCAGCGGGGTTGGGACTAGCGGGAGTCGGGAGACCCAGTACTTC.